This T cell receptor (beta chain) is drawn from a study of Ad26.COV2.S vaccination and SARS-CoV-2 variants. Study summary: Doses of Ad26.COV2.S were injected into muscle once or twice, 56 days apart. Whole-study results and caveats: From the TCR breadth and depth analyses, total T cell responses may have been underestimated.

As for treatment: 19 received Ad26.COV2.S at low or high dose, single or two shots; roughly 5 received placebo; per-sample allocation not given. All samples were drawn on day 63, counting from the first vaccine or placebo injection. Germline-derived CDR1 and CDR2 are MNHEY and SMNVEV (reference sequence). The ends lost 5 bases at V and 8 bases at J; junction bases unmatched: 7. The length of the CDR3 is 14 residues. Remarks on this clone: The antigen remains undetermined.

TCRdb keeps only in-frame clones here, not all; method: immunoSEQ multiplex PCR. Of 300,000 to 400,000 clones listed, around 88% are singletons. The sequenced sample was peripheral blood, obtained in a trial of Ad26.COV2.S vaccine versus placebo. V and J are TRBV27 and TRBJ2-1; 9 bases line up with TRBD2. The source is a person between 18 and 65 years old who received the Ad26.COV2.S COVID-19 vaccine or a placebo. The DNA for the CDR3 is TGTGCCAGCAGTACCCATCTAGCGGGACATGAGCAGTTCTTC. It codes for CASSTHLAGHEQFF.